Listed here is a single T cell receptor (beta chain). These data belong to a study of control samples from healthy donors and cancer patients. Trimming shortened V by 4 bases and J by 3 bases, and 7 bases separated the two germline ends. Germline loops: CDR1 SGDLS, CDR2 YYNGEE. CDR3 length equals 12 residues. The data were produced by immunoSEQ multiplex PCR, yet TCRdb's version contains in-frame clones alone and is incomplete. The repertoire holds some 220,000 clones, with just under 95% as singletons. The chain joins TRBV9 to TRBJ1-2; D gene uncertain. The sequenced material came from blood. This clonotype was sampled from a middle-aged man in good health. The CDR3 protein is CASSRPDYGYTF. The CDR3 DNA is TGTGCCAGCAGCCGCCCCGACTATGGCTACACCTTC.